Given below is one T cell receptor (beta chain) in context. Its antigen is currently unknown. This sample also contains other DNA sequences that code for the same CDR3. This entry comes from a study of shared clonotypes between healthy human individuals. Study outcomes and limitations: Investigators expected sequencing depth to affect clonotype sharing among donors.

Naive CD8 cells were CD45RO-negative, positively selected for CCR7, excluding terminally differentiated effector memory CD45RA+ cells. The CDR3 contains 14 residues. Trimming removed 1 base from V and 3 bases from J, with 10 bases in between. Germline-derived CDR1 and CDR2 are SGHAT and FQNNGV. The assay ran at deep level. TCRdb's copy holds only in-frame clones and misses some; the assay was immunoSEQ multiplex PCR. Of over 2,000,000 clones in the sample, roughly 93% were seen once. This receptor was obtained from a man in his late teens or twenties in good health. Some clones in this sample may be carry-over from other donors' samples. The chain couples TRBV11-2 to TRBJ2-7; D may correspond to TRBD1 or TRBD2 (6 bases each). The sequenced material came from naive CD8+ T cells from PBMCs. CDR3 protein: CASSLGGGLYEQYF. In nucleotides, the CDR3 is TGTGCCAGCAGCTTAGGTGGGGGGCTCTACGAGCAGTACTTC.